A selection of T cell receptor beta chains follows, all from one sample in a study of tumor and adjacent non-tumor tissue in lung cancer. TCRdb passed the multiplex PCR reads through MiXCR, listing each CDR3 protein once. The data hold about 44,000 distinct CDR3 sequences, with 64% observed a single time. Material: distant non-tumor lung tissue. These TCRs come from a woman between 70 and 85 years old with non-small cell lung cancer. Both conserved end residues are part of each CDR3. A D gene is named only where the DNA matches it firmly. Clone size is not always given. Where it is, it says once, few, many or a class for expanded clones.

d_gene	abundance	j_gene	v_gene	CDR3nt	CDR3aa
-	many	TRBJ2-1	TRBV28	TGTGCCAGCAGTTTGAGCCAGGGGCTGGGATCCCTTTACAATGAGCAGTTCTTC	CASSLSQGLGSLYNEQFF
TRBD1	many	TRBJ2-1	TRBV12-3/TRBV12-4	TGTGCCAGCAGTTGGGGGACAGGGGGCTTTGAGCAGTTCTTC	CASSWGTGGFEQFF
TRBD2	-	TRBJ2-1	TRBV6-5	TGTGCCAGCACAGCTAGCGGGGGTTGGTACAATGAGCAGCTCTTC	CASTASGGWYNEQLF
TRBD2	-	TRBJ2-7	TRBV15	TGTGCCACCAGCGCAGGGACTAGCGGGAGCTACGAGCAGTACTTC	CATSAGTSGSYEQYF
-	few	TRBJ1-2	TRBV28	TGTGCCAGCAGTCCCGAGGACAGCTATGGCTACGCCTTC	CASSPEDSYGYAF
-	-	TRBJ2-3	TRBV14	TGTGCCAGCAGCCACGAGGACACTATCATGGATACGCAGTATTTT	CASSHEDTIMDTQYF
-	-	TRBJ1-1	TRBV10-2	TGCATCAGCAGTGAAGTCAGGGTAATGAACACTGAAGCTTTCTTT	CISSEVRVMNTEAFF
-	few	TRBJ2-7	TRBV12-3/TRBV12-4	TGTGCCGGTAGTATCCGGTCCCGACCTGCCCCTAGTGAGCAGTACTTC	CAGSIRSRPAPSEQYF
TRBD1	-	TRBJ2-5	TRBV20-1	TGCAGTGCTACAGGGACAGGGGGCCTTCGGGAGTCCCAGTACTTC	CSATGTGGLRESQYF
TRBD1	many	TRBJ1-2	TRBV6-5	TGTGCCAGCAGGCGGATACAACAGGGGGCGGATGGCTACACCTTC	CASRRIQQGADGYTF
-	many	TRBJ2-6	TRBV28	TGTGCCAGCAGTTTGGGGGGCTTGCTCTCTGGGGCCAACGTCCTGACTTTC	CASSLGGLLSGANVLTF
-	-	TRBJ1-5	TRBV29-1	TGCGGCGTTGCTGGAGGGTTGAGCAATCAGCCCCAGCATTTT	CGVAGGLSNQPQHF
-	-	TRBJ2-3	TRBV6-6	TGTGGCAGCAGTTACTCCATCTCGGACATGGGTAGTACAGATACGCAGTATTTT	CGSSYSISDMGSTDTQYF
-	-	TRBJ1-6	TRBV28	TGTGCCAGCAGCACCGGGACATACGATAATTCACCCCTCCACTTT	CASSTGTYDNSPLHF
-	once	TRBJ2-5	TRBV6-9	TGTGTCAGCAGTAGCCTCTCGGGAGAAGGAAAAGAGACCCAGTACTTC	CVSSSLSGEGKETQYF
TRBD1	-	TRBJ2-5	TRBV6-6	TGTGCCAGCAGAGGATCCGGAATATTACAAGGGGGCAGGATTAAAGAGACCCAGTACTTC	CASRGSGILQGGRIKETQYF
-	-	TRBJ2-5	TRBV25-1	TGTGCCAGCTGGGGCAGGGAACTCGGTGAGACCCAGTACTTC	CASWGRELGETQYF
-	-	TRBJ2-7	TRBV5-1	TGCGCCAGCAGCTACGGCGGGGGCTATAAAGAGCAGTACTTC	CASSYGGGYKEQYF
-	-	TRBJ2-1	TRBV5-1	TGCGCCAGCAGCCTAGACTACAGTGAGCAGTTCTTC	CASSLDYSEQFF
-	-	TRBJ1-1	TRBV4-1	TGCGCCAGCAGCCAGCAGACAGAGAACAGTGAAGCTTTCTTT	CASSQQTENSEAFF
-	-	TRBJ1-1	TRBV6-4	TGTGCCAGCAGATCGTCACCATGGGATAACACTGAAGCTTTCTTT	CASRSSPWDNTEAFF
-	-	TRBJ2-2	TRBV4-2	TGTGCCAACAGCCAAGATTGGGCCACAAACACCGGGGAGCTGTCTTTT	CANSQDWATNTGELSF
-	medium-sized	TRBJ2-7	TRBV29-1	TGCAGCGCCCTTTCATTCCCCGGGACGAAGGAGGACGAGCAGTACTTC	CSALSFPGTKEDEQYF
-	-	TRBJ2-2	TRBV4-2	TGTACCAGCAGCCAAGAAAGCCACACCGGGGAGCTGTTTTTT	CTSSQESHTGELFF
-	few	TRBJ2-7	TRBV20-1	TGCAGTGCCACCAAAACTAGGTCTTCCGACGAGCAGTACTTC	CSATKTRSSDEQYF
TRBD2	many	TRBJ2-7	TRBV4-1	TGCGCCAGCAGCCAAGAGACTAGCGGAGCGGGGGAGCAGTACTTC	CASSQETSGAGEQYF
-	-	TRBJ1-1	TRBV29-1	TGCAGTGTTATGGGGGGGTTTGATGAAGCTTTCTTT	CSVMGGFDEAFF
-	-	TRBJ2-1	TRBV5-1	TGCGCCAGCAGCTCCCGGGACCGATCCTACAATGAGCAGTTCTTC	CASSSRDRSYNEQFF
-	many	TRBJ2-5	TRBV7-9	TGTGCCAGCAGCTTACGAGAAAAAGAGACCCAGTACTTC	CASSLREKETQYF
-	few	TRBJ2-3	TRBV30	TGTGCCTGGAGTGCCAACCCAGATACGCAGTATTTT	CAWSANPDTQYF
TRBD2	-	TRBJ2-1	TRBV29-1	TGCAGCCTCATGGGACTAGCGGGAGCAGGAGACAATGAGCAGTTCTTC	CSLMGLAGAGDNEQFF
-	many	TRBJ2-7	TRBV7-9	TGTGCCAGCAGCTCTGGCACTGGGCGGCAAGTGGTTTACGAGCAGTACTTC	CASSSGTGRQVVYEQYF
-	-	TRBJ2-2	TRBV6-1	TGTATCAACAGTGCCTCTTTTTTCTCAAATAAGAACACCGGGGAGCTGTTTTTT	CINSASFFSNKNTGELFF
TRBD2	-	TRBJ2-2	TRBV7-3	TGTGCCAGCAGCCAACTAGCGGGAGGACATACCGGGGAGCTGTTTTTT	CASSQLAGGHTGELFF
-	-	TRBJ1-1	TRBV5-1	TGCGCCAGCAGCTCCCAGGGAAGTGACACTGAAGCTCTCTTT	CASSSQGSDTEALF
-	-	TRBJ2-2	TRBV4-2	TGTGCCAGCGGCCAAGATTGGGCCACGAACACCGAGGAGCTGTCTTTT	CASGQDWATNTEELSF
-	-	TRBJ2-1	TRBV6-6	TGTGCCAGCAGCCCCGGGACACTTTACAACAATGCGCAGTTCTTC	CASSPGTLYNNAQFF
-	-	TRBJ1-1	TRBV30	TGTGCCTGGACGGAAGGGAACGCTGAAGCTTTCTTT	CAWTEGNAEAFF
-	-	TRBJ1-2	TRBV4-1	TGCGCCAGCAGCCAAGATGGACGGGGCATCTTC	CASSQDGRGIF
-	-	TRBJ2-1	TRBV4-2	TGTGTCAGCAGCCAAGATGGGACGAAGAACAATAAGCAGTTCTTC	CVSSQDGTKNNKQFF
TRBD2	-	TRBJ2-7	TRBV5-1	TGCGCCAGCAGCCCCGTGGTAGCGGGGATATACGAGCAGTACTTC	CASSPVVAGIYEQYF
-	medium-sized	TRBJ2-6	TRBV6-5	TGTGCCAGCAGACGGGACATATCTGGGGCCAACGTCCTGACTTTC	CASRRDISGANVLTF
TRBD1	-	TRBJ1-4	TRBV7-9	TGTGCCAGCAGCCAAGGGACAGGGAGGGCAGAAAAACTGTTTTTT	CASSQGTGRAEKLFF
-	-	TRBJ2-3	TRBV30	TGTGCCTGGTGTGCCAACCCAGATACGCAGTATTTT	CAWCANPDTQYF
-	-	TRBJ1-3	TRBV7-9	TGTGCCAGCTCTTTTGGAAACACCATATATTTT	CASSFGNTIYF
TRBD1	medium-sized	TRBJ2-3	TRBV6-6	TGTGCCAGCAGTTACTCCATCTCGGACAGGGGTAGTACAGATACGCAGTATTTT	CASSYSISDRGSTDTQYF
-	-	TRBJ2-1	TRBV20-1	TGCAACCCTCGCGGAGGAACCGGTAATGAGCAGTTCTTC	CNPRGGTGNEQFF
TRBD2	-	TRBJ2-7	TRBV28	TGTGCCAGCAGTCGAACTAGCGGCATCTACGAGCAGTACTTC	CASSRTSGIYEQYF
TRBD2	-	TRBJ2-1	TRBV29-1	TGCAGCGTTGCCTGGAGGGGGACTAGCGGGAGTGAGGAGCAGTTCTTC	CSVAWRGTSGSEEQFF
-	-	TRBJ1-1	TRBV4-1	TGCGCAAGCAGCCACTGGACAGAGGACACTGAAGCTTTCTTT	CASSHWTEDTEAFF
-	-	TRBJ1-1	TRBV10-2	TGTGCCAGCAGTGAGTGGAGCACTCTGAATACTGGAACTTTCTTT	CASSEWSTLNTGTFF
-	-	TRBJ2-5	TRBV12-3/TRBV12-4	TGTACTAGCAGTTTACCGGGACTCCCACAAGAGACCCAGTACTTC	CTSSLPGLPQETQYF
-	-	TRBJ2-1	TRBV11-1	TGTGCCAGCAGCTCGGGAGCTGTCGGTGAGCAGTTCTTC	CASSSGAVGEQFF
-	medium-sized	TRBJ2-5	TRBV12-3/TRBV12-4	TGTGCCAGCAGCCGCTTAATGGCGGGAGAGACCCAGTACTTC	CASSRLMAGETQYF
-	-	TRBJ1-5	TRBV4-2	TGTGCCAGCAGCCAAGATCCGCTGGGCGGGGATCAGCCCCAGCATTTT	CASSQDPLGGDQPQHF
-	many	TRBJ2-7	TRBV28	TGTGCCAGCAGTTTATTACCATCCTACGAGCAGTACTTC	CASSLLPSYEQYF
TRBD2	-	TRBJ2-1	TRBV7-9	TGTGCCAGCAGCCGATCGATTGAATCAGCGGGAGGGCCCGGCAATGAGCAGTTCTTC	CASSRSIESAGGPGNEQFF